There are a few counts of the clone carrying this TCR beta chain. As yet, its antigen is unknown. Constant-region reverse primers amplified full-length variable regions, followed by semi-nested Nested Universal Primer A PCR. MiXCR, run by TCRdb on the 5' RACE reads, gives a single entry per CDR3 protein. Of around 34,000 distinct CDR3 sequences listed, 20% to 30% are singletons. In germline, CDR1 is DFQATT, CDR2 SNEGSKA (reference sequence). V gave up 4 bases and J gave up 8 bases, with 18 bases separating them. The CDR3 sequence is 14 residues long. Tregs were sorted as CD4+CD25+CD127-/low cells. Whole-study findings and limits: Tumor Tregs overlapped most with tumor, then blood, naive CD4+ cells. Whole repertoires were not studied in the larger cohort, only one V-J beta rearrangement. Tumor memory CD4+ T cell TCR gene usage clustered with blood and lymph node memory CD4+ cells and lymph node naive CD4+ cells.

The origin of this receptor is a female donor with breast cancer. This chain joins TRBV20-1 and TRBJ1-5; TRBD1 is a possible D gene (5 bases). Sequencing was done on a sample of tumor-infiltrating Tregs sorted from the breast tumor. CDR3 sequence reads: CSATDRDFEEPQHF. The CDR3 bases are TGCAGTGCTACCGACCGGGACTTCGAGGAGCCCCAGCATTTT.